The entry below gives a single TCR beta chain sequence along with its context. Its matching antigen is unknown. The data derive from a study of blood T cells in healthy people across ages. Study results and limitations: The diversity estimates, figures obtained from one million T cells, were considered underestimates.

A second roughly 7 to 12 cycle PCR used barcoded and J-beta primers. From each sample, at least 3 million paired-end reads containing CDR3 were obtained. TCRdb called the 5' RACE reads again in MiXCR, with one record for every CDR3 protein. This table has about 760,000 distinct CDR3 sequences, approximately 25% appearing once. The same specimen was also included in a second study, on T cells of mothers and their children. This second report adds: Over 8.5 million reads per mother and roughly 3 million per child were obtained. The authors found no persistent microchimeric T cell clones.

Sequenced material: blood. This clonotype originated in a boy younger than 18 in good health.

Written as DNA, the CDR3 is TGCGCCAGCAGCCGGGGGTTAGCGGGAGGAACCTACAATGAGCAGTTCTTC. It yields the protein CASSRGLAGGTYNEQFF. This chain links TRBV5-1 with TRBJ2-1; 10 nucleotides match TRBD2. V was pared by 4 bases and J by 2 bases, with 9 bases of the junction left unmatched. Germline values: CDR1 SGHRS, CDR2 YFSETQ. CDR3 length: 17 amino acids.